The 9 T cell receptor beta chains below were found in one sample sequenced in a study of early T cells in non-severe SARS-CoV-2 infection (dated by TCRdb to the early 2020s). The library was obtained by 5' RACE. Sequencing used a NextSeq 500. TCRdb trimmed public reads at Q25 via fastp, called clones via MiXCR and kept in-frame beta chains. Each CDR3 protein appears once, grouped with its most common genes and DNA. The sample has about 31,000 distinct CDR3 sequences on record, around 6% of them singletons. The ten largest clones represent 5% to 7.5% of the sample. Sequenced input: whole blood. These receptors originate from an adult who was a healthcare worker with PCR-confirmed SARS-CoV-2 infection or an uninfected control (not recorded which).

DNA of the CDR3: TGTGCCAGCAGCTTCCGGGACTTTCCAGATACGCAGTATTTT. As protein: CASSFRDFPDTQYF. The chain is built from TRBV7-9 and TRBJ2-3; a weak D match, TRBD2 (6 bases). CDR1 and CDR2 from the germline V gene are SEHNR and FQNEAQ (reference sequence). Trimming left V 3 bases short and J 4 bases short, with 11 bases between. The CDR3 covers 14 residues.

The table lists this clonotype with many counts. V is TRBV7-9 and J is TRBJ1-1, with a tentative D call TRBD1 (5 bases). The CDR3 is 14 amino acids. Germline loops: CDR1 SEHNR, CDR2 FQNEAQ (reference sequence). The V end was cut by 5 bases, the J end by 5 bases, with 15 bases between. The CDR3 sequence: CASSPPGFKTEAFF. The CDR3 DNA sequence: TGTGCCAGCAGCCCCCCAGGGTTTAAGACTGAAGCTTTCTTT. The full variable domain, rest sourced from reference TRBV7-9 and TRBJ1-1, is DTGVSQNPRHKITKRGQNVTFRCDPISEHNRLYWYRQTLGQGPEFLTYFQNEAQLEKSRLLSDRFSAERPKGSFSTLEIQRTEQGDSAMYLCASSPPGFKTEAFFGQGTRLTVV.

This clonotype has at least ten counts. The chain has TRBV20-1 and TRBJ2-3, with D perhaps matching TRBD2 (5 bases). With 6 bases removed from V and 3 bases from J, the gap between germline ends came to 13 bases. This CDR3 has 13 amino acids. Germline V CDR1 and CDR2: DFQATT, SNEGSKA (reference sequence). For the CDR3, the DNA is TGCAGTGCCACGTGGGAGCGGACAGATACGCAGTATTTT. Protein: CSATWERTDTQYF.

This clonotype appeared a few times. This chain uses TRBV6-1 with TRBJ2-7; the match to TRBD1 covers 7 bases. CDR1 is MNHNS and CDR2 is SASEGT in the germline V gene. The CDR3 consists of 13 residues. Trimming took 5 bases from V and 2 from J; bases not matched to a gene: 3. In DNA, the CDR3 is TGTGCCAGCAGTAGCGACAGGGCCTACGAGCAGTACTTC. This codes for CASSSDRAYEQYF.

Details on this clonotype: The DNA is omitted, as the CDR3 cannot be located on it reliably, and the CDR3 follows TCRdb's listing. V usage is TRBV3-2 and J usage is TRBJ2-6; the DNA was not compared with TRBD1, the D call given in the table. TRBV3-2 counts as a pseudogene. The CDR3 length is 17 residues, termini included. The CDR3 reads CASSHALWAAGANVLTF.

In its sample, this clonotype was seen many times. The chain joins TRBV28 to TRBJ2-5, with 8 nucleotides matching TRBD1. The V segment lost 2 bases and the J segment 2 bases; nucleotides outside the gene matches: 1. Germline CDR1 is MDHEN and CDR2 is SYDVKM. The CDR3 has 14 amino acids. Written as DNA, the CDR3 is TGTGCCAGCAGTTTAAGACAGGGGCAAGAGACCCAGTACTTC. This encodes CASSLRQGQETQYF.

This clonotype has a handful of counts. The V call is TRBV14, the J call TRBJ2-5; the match to TRBD2 covers 11 bases. This CDR3 has 15 residues. Germline V gene data show CDR1 as SGHDN and CDR2 as FVKESK. Trimming at V came to 1 base and at J to 4 bases, leaving 2 bases not matched to a gene. The CDR3 region is CASSQALAGAETQYF. In nucleotides, the CDR3 is TGTGCCAGCAGCCAAGCACTAGCGGGAGCAGAGACCCAGTACTTC.

This clonotype turned up a few times. The chain has TRBV10-3 and TRBJ2-5; 14 nucleotides line up with TRBD2. Per the germline V gene, CDR1 is ENHRY and CDR2 is SYGVKD. Trimming at V came to 10 bases and at J to 1 base, leaving 2 bases not matched to a gene. This CDR3 is 14 amino acids long. The CDR3 loop is CATTSGRGQETQYF. The CDR3 bases are TGTGCCACGACTAGCGGGAGGGGCCAAGAGACCCAGTACTTC.

This clonotype was seen many times. The chain links TRBV7-9 to TRBJ2-7; D may be TRBD2 (7 bases). V shed 5 bases and J shed 4 bases, with 18 bases lying between them. Per germline, CDR1 SEHNR and CDR2 FQNEAQ (reference sequence). The CDR3 has 15 residues. CDR3 loop: CASSHPGEGNYEQYF. The CDR3 bases are TGTGCCAGCAGCCACCCAGGGGAGGGAAATTACGAGCAGTACTTC.